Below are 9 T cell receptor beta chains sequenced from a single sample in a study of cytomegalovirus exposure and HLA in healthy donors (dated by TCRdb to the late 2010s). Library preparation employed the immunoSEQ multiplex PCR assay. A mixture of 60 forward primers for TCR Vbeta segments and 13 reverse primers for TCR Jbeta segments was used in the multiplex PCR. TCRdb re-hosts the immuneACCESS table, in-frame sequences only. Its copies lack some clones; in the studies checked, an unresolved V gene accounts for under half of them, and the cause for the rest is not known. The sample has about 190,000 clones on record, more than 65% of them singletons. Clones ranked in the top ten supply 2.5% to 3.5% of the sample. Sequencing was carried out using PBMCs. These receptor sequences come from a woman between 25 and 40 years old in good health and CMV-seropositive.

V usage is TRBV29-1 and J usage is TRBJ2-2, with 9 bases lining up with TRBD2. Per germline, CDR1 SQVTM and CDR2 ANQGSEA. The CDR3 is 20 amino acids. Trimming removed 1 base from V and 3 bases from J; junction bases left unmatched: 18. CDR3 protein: CSVEAAGTSRRVEYTGELFF. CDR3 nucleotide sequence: TGCAGCGTTGAAGCGGCTGGGACTAGCAGGAGAGTTGAGTACACCGGGGAGCTGTTTTTT.

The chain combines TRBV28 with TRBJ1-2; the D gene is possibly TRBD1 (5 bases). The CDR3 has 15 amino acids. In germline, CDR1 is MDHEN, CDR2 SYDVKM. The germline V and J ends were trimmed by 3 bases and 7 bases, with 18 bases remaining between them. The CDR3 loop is CASSLVGQGGVGYTF. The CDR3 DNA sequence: TGTGCCAGCAGTTTGGTCGGGCAGGGAGGTGTTGGCTACACCTTC.

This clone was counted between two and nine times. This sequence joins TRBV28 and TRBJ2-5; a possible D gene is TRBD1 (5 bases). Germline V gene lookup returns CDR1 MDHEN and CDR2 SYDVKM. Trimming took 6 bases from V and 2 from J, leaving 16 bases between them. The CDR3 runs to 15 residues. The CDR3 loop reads CASSIYAGRQETQYF. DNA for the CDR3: TGTGCCAGCAGCATCTACGCAGGGCGGCAAGAGACCCAGTACTTC.

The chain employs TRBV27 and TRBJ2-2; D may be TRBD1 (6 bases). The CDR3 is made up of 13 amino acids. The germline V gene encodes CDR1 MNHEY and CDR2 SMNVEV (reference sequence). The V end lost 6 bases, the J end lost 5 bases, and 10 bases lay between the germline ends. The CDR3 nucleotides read TGTGCCAGCAGACAGGGATATACCGGGGAGCTGTTTTTT. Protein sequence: CASRQGYTGELFF.

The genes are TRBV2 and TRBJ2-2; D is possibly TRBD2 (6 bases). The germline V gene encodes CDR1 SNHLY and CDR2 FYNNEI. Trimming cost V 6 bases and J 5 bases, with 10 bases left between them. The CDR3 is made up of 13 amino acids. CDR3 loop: CASRGTYTGELFF. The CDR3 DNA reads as TGTGCCAGCAGGGGGACTTATACCGGGGAGCTGTTTTTT.

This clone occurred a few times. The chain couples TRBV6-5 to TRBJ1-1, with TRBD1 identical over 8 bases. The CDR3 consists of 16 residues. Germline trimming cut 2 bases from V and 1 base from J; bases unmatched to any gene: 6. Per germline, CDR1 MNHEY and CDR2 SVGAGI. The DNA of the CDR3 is TGTGCCAGCAGTTACCGGACAGGGTTCACGAACACTGAAGCTTTCTTT. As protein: CASSYRTGFTNTEAFF.

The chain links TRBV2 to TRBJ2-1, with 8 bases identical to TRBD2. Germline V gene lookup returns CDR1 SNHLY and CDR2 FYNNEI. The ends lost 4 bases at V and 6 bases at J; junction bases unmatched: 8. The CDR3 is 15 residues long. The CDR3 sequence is CASSGVGRAFNEQFF. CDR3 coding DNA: TGTGCCAGCAGTGGGGTCGGGAGGGCCTTCAATGAGCAGTTCTTC.

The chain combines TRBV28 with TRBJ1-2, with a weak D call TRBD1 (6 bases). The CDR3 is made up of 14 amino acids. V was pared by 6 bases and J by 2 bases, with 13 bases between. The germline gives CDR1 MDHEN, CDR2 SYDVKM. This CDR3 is CASRLDSTNYGYTF. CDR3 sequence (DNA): TGTGCCAGCAGGCTGGACAGCACAAACTATGGCTACACCTTC.

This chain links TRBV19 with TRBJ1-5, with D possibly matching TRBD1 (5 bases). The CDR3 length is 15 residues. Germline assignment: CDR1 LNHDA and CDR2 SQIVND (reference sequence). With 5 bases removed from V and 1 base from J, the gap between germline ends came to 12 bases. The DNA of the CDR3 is TGTGCCAGTAGTGGCGGGACCCTCAGCAATCAGCCCCAGCATTTT. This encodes CASSGGTLSNQPQHF.